The rows below give T cell receptor beta chains drawn from one sample of a study of regulatory T cells in long-lasting Graves disease. A single record per CDR3 protein comes from TCRdb applying MiXCR to the multiplex PCR reads. The repertoire holds a few hundred thousand distinct CDR3 sequences, with 20% to 30% as singletons. The sample here was peripheral blood mononuclear cells (PBMCs), taken when the disease was refractory, from a patient treated with antithyroid drugs. The receptors shown here come from a female donor with Graves disease. CDR3s include the opening cysteine and the closing phenylalanine or tryptophan. The D gene is left open where the match is weak. Some rows have no size entry. The others give once, few or many, or a class for an expanded clone.

J gene	D gene	V gene	clone size	CDR3 DNA	CDR3 protein
TRBJ2-6	NA	TRBV28	few	TGTGCCAGCAGACGAACAGGGCTCTCTGGGGCCAACGTCCTGACTTTC	CASRRTGLSGANVLTF
TRBJ2-2	NA	TRBV11-3	NA	TGTGCCAGCAGCCCCCCGGGACGGGCGGCCGGGGAGCTGTTTTTT	CASSPPGRAAGELFF
TRBJ2-7	NA	TRBV29-1	NA	TGCAGCGTTGAGGAGAGCCCCGAGCAGTACTTC	CSVEESPEQYF
TRBJ1-5	TRBD1	TRBV19	NA	TGTGCCAGTAGGGCGACAGGGAGGGGCAATTCAGGTCAGCCCCAGCATTTT	CASRATGRGNSGQPQHF
TRBJ1-5	NA	TRBV6-1	many	TGTGCCAGCAGTGCGACCGGGACCTATTCGCGGCCCCAGCATTTT	CASSATGTYSRPQHF
TRBJ1-2	NA	TRBV29-1	many	TGCAGCGCCGGACAGAGGGACTATGGCTACACCTTC	CSAGQRDYGYTF
TRBJ2-7	TRBD1	TRBV30	few	TGTGCCTGGAGTGTGACCGGACAGGGCTACGAGCAGTACTTC	CAWSVTGQGYEQYF
TRBJ1-2	NA	TRBV12-5	few	TGTGCTAGTGGCCTAGGACAGAATGGCTACACCTTC	CASGLGQNGYTF
TRBJ1-2	NA	TRBV4-1	NA	TGCGCCAGCAGCCAAGAATGGGGGGCACATGGCTACACCTTC	CASSQEWGAHGYTF
TRBJ2-1	NA	TRBV20-1	many	TGCAGTGCTAGAGATGTGCATGAGCAGTTCTTC	CSARDVHEQFF
TRBJ1-1	NA	TRBV5-1	NA	TGCGCCAGCAGCCCCGGGGGTGTCCGGGAAGCTTTCTTT	CASSPGGVREAFF
TRBJ2-3	NA	TRBV6-4	NA	TGTGCCAGCAGTGACTCAGGGGCGGCGGCAGATACGCAGTATTTT	CASSDSGAAADTQYF
TRBJ2-7	TRBD2	TRBV6-1	NA	TGTGCCAGCTTACCGAGCGGGAAACCTCCCCACGAGCAGTACTTC	CASLPSGKPPHEQYF
TRBJ2-5	TRBD2	TRBV20-1	many	TGCAGTGCTTATCCGACTAGCGGGATCCAAGAGACCCAGTACTTC	CSAYPTSGIQETQYF
TRBJ2-5	TRBD2	TRBV28	many	TGTGCCAGCAGTATGGGGGGGGTAGAGACCCAGTACTTC	CASSMGGVETQYF
TRBJ1-1	NA	TRBV9	few	TGTGCCAGCAGCGTAAGGGAGATGAACACTGAAGCTTTCTTT	CASSVREMNTEAFF
TRBJ2-5	NA	TRBV20-1	many	TGCAGTGCTCCGCATGGGGCAGGACGAGGGACCCAGTACTTC	CSAPHGAGRGTQYF
TRBJ2-7	NA	TRBV29-1	NA	TGCAGCGGAGGAGATACTTCCTACGAGCAGTACTTC	CSGGDTSYEQYF
TRBJ2-5	NA	TRBV5-6	NA	TGTGCCAGCAGCTTGGCAGGGGAGCCAGAGACCCAGTACTTC	CASSLAGEPETQYF
TRBJ1-5	NA	TRBV20-1	few	TGCAGTGCTAGAGATCATCCGGGAACCAATCAGCCCCAGCATTTT	CSARDHPGTNQPQHF